Sequencing of this T cell receptor (beta chain) was carried out in a study of CXCR3-negative and CXCR3-positive naive CD8 T cells. Findings of the study overall: TCR strength was inferred from TRB CDR3 properties, while surface CD5 was comparable between naive subsets.

Remarks on this clonotype: What it binds is not known.

5' RACE with UMI labels generated the TRB cDNA libraries. No DNA is given; TCRdb re-called the 5' RACE reads and lists each CDR3 protein once. This repertoire comprises tens of thousands of distinct CDR3 sequences; its ten largest clones make up 0.85% to 1.4%. The CDR3 consists of 14 residues. Germline CDR1 reads GTSNPN; CDR2 reads SVGIG (reference sequence). The sequence derives from a human donor in good health. Some clones in this sample may be carry-over from other donors' samples. The chain carries TRBV30 and TRBJ1-2. The sequencing sample was made of naive CXCR3- CD8+ T cells from blood. Sample subset: CD45RO-CCR7+CD27+CD95- naive CD8+ T cells lacking CXCR3 (TNR3-). CDR3 sequence: CAWSVLGGLHGYTF.